This T cell receptor beta chain came from a study of T cells in Graves' hyperthyroidism and ophthalmopathy. Findings and limits, study-wide: Stable hyperthyroidism was separated from ophthalmopathy by a model based on 13 V-J features.

Amplification targeted TCR beta CDR3 regions from RNA transcripts. HTBI primers drove first-round RT-PCR of the TCR CDR3. TCRdb re-called the multiplex PCR reads through MiXCR, storing one row per CDR3 protein. The table lists about 560,000 distinct CDR3 sequences, 15% to 20% of them singletons. CDR1 and CDR2 (germline): SQVTM, ANQGSEA. After removal of 7 bases from V and 6 bases from J, the junction contained 9 bases not matched to a gene. The CDR3 is made up of 14 amino acids. As for this clonotype: Its antigen remains unidentified.

The gene calls are TRBV29-1 and TRBJ2-1, with 10 bases that match TRBD2. Sequencing used blood. This sequence was found in a woman younger than 35 with Graves' hyperthyroidism. CDR3 residues: CSGLLAGFSNEQFF. Here the CDR3 DNA reads TGCAGCGGATTACTAGCGGGATTTTCCAATGAGCAGTTCTTC.